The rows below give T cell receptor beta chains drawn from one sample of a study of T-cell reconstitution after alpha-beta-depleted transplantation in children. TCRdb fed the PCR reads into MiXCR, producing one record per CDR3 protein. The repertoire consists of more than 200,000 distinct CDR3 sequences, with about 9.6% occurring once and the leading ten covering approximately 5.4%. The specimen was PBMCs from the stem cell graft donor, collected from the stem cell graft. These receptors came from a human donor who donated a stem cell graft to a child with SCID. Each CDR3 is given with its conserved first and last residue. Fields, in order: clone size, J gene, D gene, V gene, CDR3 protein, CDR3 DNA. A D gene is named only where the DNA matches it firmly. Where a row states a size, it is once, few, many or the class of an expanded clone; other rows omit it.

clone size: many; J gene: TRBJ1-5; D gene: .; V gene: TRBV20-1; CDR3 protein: CSARGDQRQPQHF; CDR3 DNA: TGCAGTGCTAGGGGGGACCAACGTCAGCCCCAGCATTTT
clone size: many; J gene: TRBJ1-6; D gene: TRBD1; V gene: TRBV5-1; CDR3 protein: CASSLEDRATSPLHF; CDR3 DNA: TGCGCCAGCAGCTTGGAGGACAGGGCTACTTCACCCCTCCACTTT
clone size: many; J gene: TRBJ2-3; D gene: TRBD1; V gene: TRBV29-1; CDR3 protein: CSVHHRDRSTDTQYF; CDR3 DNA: TGCAGCGTTCACCACCGGGACAGGAGCACAGATACGCAGTATTTT
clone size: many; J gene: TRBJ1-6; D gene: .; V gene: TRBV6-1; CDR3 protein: CASSEGQDLRALHF; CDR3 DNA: TGTGCCAGCAGTGAAGGGCAGGACCTGAGAGCCCTCCACTTT
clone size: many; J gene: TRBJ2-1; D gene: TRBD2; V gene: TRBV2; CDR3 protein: CASRGLAGGIYNEQFF; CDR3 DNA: TGTGCCAGCAGGGGACTAGCGGGGGGGATATACAATGAGCAGTTCTTC
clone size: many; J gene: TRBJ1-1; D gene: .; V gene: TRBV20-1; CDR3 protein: CSASLISGSGTEAFF; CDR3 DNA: TGCAGTGCTAGTCTGATTTCGGGGTCTGGCACTGAAGCTTTCTTT
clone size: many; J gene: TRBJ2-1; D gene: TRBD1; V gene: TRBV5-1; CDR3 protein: CASSDGQGAQNEQFF; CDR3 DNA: TGCGCCAGCAGCGACGGACAGGGGGCTCAAAATGAGCAGTTCTTC
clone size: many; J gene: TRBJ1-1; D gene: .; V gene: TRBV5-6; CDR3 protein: CASSLWTAMNTEAFF; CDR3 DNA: TGTGCCAGCAGCTTATGGACAGCCATGAACACTGAAGCTTTCTTT
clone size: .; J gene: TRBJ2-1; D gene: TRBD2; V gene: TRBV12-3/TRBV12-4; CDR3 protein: CASSLDGGADEQFF; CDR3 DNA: TGTGCCAGCAGCCTAGACGGGGGGGCGGATGAGCAGTTCTTC
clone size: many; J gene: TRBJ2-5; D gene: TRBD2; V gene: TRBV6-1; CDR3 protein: CASSEASGGGETQYF; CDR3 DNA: TGTGCCAGCAGTGAAGCTAGCGGGGGTGGGGAGACCCAGTACTTC
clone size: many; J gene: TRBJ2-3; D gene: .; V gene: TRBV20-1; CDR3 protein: CSARGPGGTDTQYF; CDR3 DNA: TGCAGTGCTAGAGGGCCAGGGGGCACAGATACGCAGTATTTT
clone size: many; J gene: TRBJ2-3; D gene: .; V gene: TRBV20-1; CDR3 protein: CSARDRLGWRGTDTQYF; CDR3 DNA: TGCAGTGCTAGAGATCGGCTAGGCTGGAGGGGCACAGATACGCAGTATTTT
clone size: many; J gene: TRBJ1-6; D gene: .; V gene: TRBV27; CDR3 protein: CASSRTFAPLNSPLHF; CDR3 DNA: TGTGCCAGCAGTAGGACTTTCGCTCCCCTTAATTCACCCCTCCACTTT
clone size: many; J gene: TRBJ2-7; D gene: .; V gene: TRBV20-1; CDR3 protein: CSADDGYLTYEQYF; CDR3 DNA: TGCAGTGCTGACGACGGTTATCTAACCTACGAGCAGTACTTC
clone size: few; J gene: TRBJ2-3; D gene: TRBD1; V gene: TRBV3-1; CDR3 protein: CASSQDIRGQITDTQYF; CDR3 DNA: TGTGCCAGCAGCCAAGATATCCGGGGACAGATCACAGATACGCAGTATTTT
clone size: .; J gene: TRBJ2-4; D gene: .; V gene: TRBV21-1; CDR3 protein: CATRVLAKNIQYF; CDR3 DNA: TGTGCCACCCGAGTTCTAGCCAAAAACATTCAGTACTTC
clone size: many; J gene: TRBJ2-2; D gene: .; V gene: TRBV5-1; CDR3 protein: CASSLHSKTTTNTGELFF; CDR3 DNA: TGCGCCAGCAGCTTGCACAGCAAAACTACTACGAACACCGGGGAGCTGTTTTTT
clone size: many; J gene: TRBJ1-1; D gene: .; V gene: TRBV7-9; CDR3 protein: CASSRTTENTEAFF; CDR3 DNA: TGTGCCAGCAGCCGAACTACAGAGAACACTGAAGCTTTCTTT
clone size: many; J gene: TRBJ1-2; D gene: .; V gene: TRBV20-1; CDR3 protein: CSARDSAREYGYTF; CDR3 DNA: TGCAGTGCTAGAGATTCCGCCAGGGAGTATGGCTACACCTTC
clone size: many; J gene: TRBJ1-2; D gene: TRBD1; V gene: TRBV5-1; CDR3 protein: CASSLVTGTGLMDGYTF; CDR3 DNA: TGCGCCAGCAGCTTGGTGACCGGGACAGGCCTCATGGATGGCTACACCTTC
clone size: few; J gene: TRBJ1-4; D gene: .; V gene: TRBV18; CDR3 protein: CASSPSGHLATNEKLFF; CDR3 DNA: TGTGCCAGCTCACCCTCCGGTCACCTTGCAACTAATGAAAAACTGTTTTTT
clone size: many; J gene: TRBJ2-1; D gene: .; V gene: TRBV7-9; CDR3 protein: CASSDQRNEQFF; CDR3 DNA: TGTGCCAGCAGCGACCAACGCAATGAGCAGTTCTTC
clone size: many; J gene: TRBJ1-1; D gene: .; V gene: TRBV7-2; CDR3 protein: CASSLQGREAFF; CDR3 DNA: TGTGCCAGCAGCCTACAGGGCCGTGAAGCTTTCTTT
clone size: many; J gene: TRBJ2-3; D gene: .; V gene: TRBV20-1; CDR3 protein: CSARDQGAARDTQYF; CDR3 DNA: TGCAGTGCTAGAGATCAAGGAGCCGCCCGGGATACGCAGTATTTT
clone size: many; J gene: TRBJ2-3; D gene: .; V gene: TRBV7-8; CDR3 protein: CASSLGLVEDTQYF; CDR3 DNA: TGTGCCAGCAGCTTAGGGCTAGTTGAAGATACGCAGTATTTT
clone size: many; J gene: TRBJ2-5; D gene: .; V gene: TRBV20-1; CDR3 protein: CSARDRSRETQYF; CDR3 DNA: TGCAGTGCTAGAGATCGGAGCAGGGAGACCCAGTACTTC
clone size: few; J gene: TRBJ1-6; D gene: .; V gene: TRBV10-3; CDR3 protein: CAISESKAGSYNSPLHF; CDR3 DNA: TGTGCCATCAGTGAGTCGAAGGCCGGCTCCTATAATTCACCCCTCCACTTT
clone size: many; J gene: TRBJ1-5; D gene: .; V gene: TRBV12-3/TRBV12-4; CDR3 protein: CASSFRQSNQPQHF; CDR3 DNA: TGTGCCAGCAGTTTTCGGCAGTCTAATCAGCCCCAGCATTTT
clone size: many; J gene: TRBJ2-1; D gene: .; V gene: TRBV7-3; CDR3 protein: CASSRTGGNNEQFF; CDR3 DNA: TGTGCCAGCAGCAGAACCGGGGGAAACAATGAGCAGTTCTTC
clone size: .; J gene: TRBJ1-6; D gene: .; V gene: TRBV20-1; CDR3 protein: CSAGEEISPLHF; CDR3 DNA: TGCAGTGCCGGGGAAGAGATATCACCCCTCCACTTT
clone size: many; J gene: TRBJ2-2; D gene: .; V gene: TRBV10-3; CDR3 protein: CAISVERVGNTGELFF; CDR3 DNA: TGTGCCATCAGCGTAGAGAGGGTGGGGAACACCGGGGAGCTGTTTTTT
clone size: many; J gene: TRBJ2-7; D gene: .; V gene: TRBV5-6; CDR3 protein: CASSLGSGAYEQYF; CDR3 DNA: TGTGCCAGCAGCTTGGGGAGTGGGGCCTACGAGCAGTACTTC
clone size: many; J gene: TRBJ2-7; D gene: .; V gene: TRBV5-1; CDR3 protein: CASSLDGGPTYEQYF; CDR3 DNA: TGCGCCAGCAGCTTGGACGGGGGGCCAACCTACGAGCAGTACTTC
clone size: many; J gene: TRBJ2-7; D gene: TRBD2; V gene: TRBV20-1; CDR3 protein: CSAHLAGQPYEQYF; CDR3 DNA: TGCAGTGCTCATCTAGCGGGGCAACCCTACGAGCAGTACTTC
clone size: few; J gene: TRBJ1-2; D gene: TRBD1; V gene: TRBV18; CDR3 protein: CASSPRDGTEDLYGYTF; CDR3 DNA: TGTGCCAGCTCACCACGGGACGGGACAGAGGATTTATATGGCTACACCTTC
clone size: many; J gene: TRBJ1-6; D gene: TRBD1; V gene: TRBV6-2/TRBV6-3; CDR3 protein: CASSLDRASSPLHF; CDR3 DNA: TGTGCCAGCAGCCTCGACAGGGCTTCATCACCCCTCCACTTT
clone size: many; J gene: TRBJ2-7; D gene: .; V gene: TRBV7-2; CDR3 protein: CASSFRDTSYEQYF; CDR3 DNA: TGTGCCAGCAGCTTCCGGGACACCTCCTACGAGCAGTACTTC
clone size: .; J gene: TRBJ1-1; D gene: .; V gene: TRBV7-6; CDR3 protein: CASSKEIGGTEALF; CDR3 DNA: TGTGCCAGCAGCAAAGAGATAGGGGGTACTGAAGCTTTGTTT
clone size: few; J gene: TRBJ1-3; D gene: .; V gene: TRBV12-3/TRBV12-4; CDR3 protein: CASTLQSAVRGNTIYF; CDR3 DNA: TGTGCCAGCACCCTACAGAGCGCAGTCAGAGGAAACACCATATATTTT
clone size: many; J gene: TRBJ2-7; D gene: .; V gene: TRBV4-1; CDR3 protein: CASSQVYAPGQYF; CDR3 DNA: TGCGCCAGCAGCCAAGTATACGCCCCGGGGCAGTACTTC
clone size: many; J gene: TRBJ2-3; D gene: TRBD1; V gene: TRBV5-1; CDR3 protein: CASSGGTGGQDTQYF; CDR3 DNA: TGCGCCAGCAGCGGGGGGACAGGGGGTCAAGATACGCAGTATTTT
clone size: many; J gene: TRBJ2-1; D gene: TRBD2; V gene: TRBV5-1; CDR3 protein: CASSLGLGGDEQFF; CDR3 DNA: TGCGCCAGCAGCTTAGGACTAGGAGGGGATGAGCAGTTCTTC
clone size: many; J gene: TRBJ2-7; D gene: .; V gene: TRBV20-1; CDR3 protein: CSAVSSYEQYF; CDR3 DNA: TGCAGTGCGGTCAGCTCCTACGAGCAGTACTTC
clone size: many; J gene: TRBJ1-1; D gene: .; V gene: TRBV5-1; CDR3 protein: CASSLEARVTVNTEAFF; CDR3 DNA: TGCGCCAGCAGCTTGGAGGCACGGGTAACGGTGAACACTGAAGCTTTCTTT
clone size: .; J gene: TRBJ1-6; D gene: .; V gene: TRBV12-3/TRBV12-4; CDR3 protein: CASSSRDPERGSPLHF; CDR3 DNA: TGTGCCAGCAGTTCCCGCGACCCAGAAAGGGGTTCACCCCTCCACTTT
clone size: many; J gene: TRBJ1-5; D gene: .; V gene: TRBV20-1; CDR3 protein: CSAEGGGQPQHF; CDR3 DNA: TGCAGTGCCGAGGGCGGGGGCCAGCCCCAGCATTTT
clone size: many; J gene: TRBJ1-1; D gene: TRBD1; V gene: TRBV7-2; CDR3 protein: CASSLGQTGRNTEAFF; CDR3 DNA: TGTGCCAGCAGCTTAGGACAGACAGGGCGGAACACTGAAGCTTTCTTT
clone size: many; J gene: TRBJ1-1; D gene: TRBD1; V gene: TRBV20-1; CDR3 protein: CSAKETGTVNTEAFF; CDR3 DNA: TGCAGTGCGAAAGAGACCGGGACAGTGAACACTGAAGCTTTCTTT
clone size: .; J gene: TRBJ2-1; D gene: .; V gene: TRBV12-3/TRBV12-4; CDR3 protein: CASSLAGRVFNEQFF; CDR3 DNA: TGTGCCAGCAGTTTAGCTGGAAGAGTCTTCAATGAGCAGTTCTTC
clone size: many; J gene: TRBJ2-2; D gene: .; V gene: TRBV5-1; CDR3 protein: CASSRLPGTSPGELFF; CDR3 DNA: TGCGCCAGCAGCCGCCTCCCCGGGACCTCCCCCGGGGAGCTGTTTTTT
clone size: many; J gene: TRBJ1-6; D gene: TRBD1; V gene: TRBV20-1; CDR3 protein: CSARTGESSPLHF; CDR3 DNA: TGCAGTGCTAGGACAGGGGAGTCGTCACCCCTCCACTTT
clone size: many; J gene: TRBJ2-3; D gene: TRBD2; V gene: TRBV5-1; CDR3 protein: CASSLRAGGRTDTQYF; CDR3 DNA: TGCGCCAGCAGCTTGAGAGCGGGGGGGCGTACAGATACGCAGTATTTT
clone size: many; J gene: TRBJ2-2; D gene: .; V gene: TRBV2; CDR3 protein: CASSGVRSTGELFF; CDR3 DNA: TGTGCCAGCAGTGGTGTCAGATCGACCGGGGAGCTGTTTTTT
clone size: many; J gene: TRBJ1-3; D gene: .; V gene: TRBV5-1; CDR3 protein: CASSLGGDPPGNTIYF; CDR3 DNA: TGCGCCAGCAGCCTCGGGGGGGATCCTCCTGGAAACACCATATATTTT